There are many counts of the clone carrying this T cell receptor beta chain. Its cognate antigen is unknown. It was the library that attached unique molecular identifiers to individual cDNA molecules. TCRdb re-analysed the RACE reads in MiXCR, keeping a single row per CDR3 protein. The sample lists roughly 90,000 distinct CDR3 sequences; roughly a tenth were seen once. The sample comes from a study of human T cells and chemical hapten exposure. Study findings and constraints: Donors had alopecia, so their immune response may differ from healthy people's.

Time point described: patch test 3, about 24 weeks after DPC sensitization. Treatment: therapeutic diphenylcyclopropenone sensitization with weekly scalp DPC. Each patch test followed a blood draw. The CDR3 contains 16 residues. From germline, CDR1 is MNHEY and CDR2 SVGEGT. Trimming took 4 bases from V and 6 from J; bases not matched to a gene: 9. The J gene is TRBJ2-3, the V gene TRBV6-2 or TRBV6-3; 11 bases map to TRBD2. The receptor was isolated from a woman aged 25 to 39 with alopecia areata. Some clones in this sample may be carry-over from other donors' samples. Source: whole blood, taken in connection with sensitization to the hapten diphenylcyclopropenone (DPC). For the CDR3, the DNA is TGTGCCAGCAGTTGGGGAACTAGCGGGAGATTCGATACGCAGTATTTT. Protein product: CASSWGTSGRFDTQYF.